This is a list of T cell receptor beta chains from one sample in a study of OX40 agonist ivuxolimab in advanced cancers. This table comes from immunoSEQ multiplex PCR, and its TCRdb copy is limited to in-frame clones, with some not included. The sample has nearly 80,000 clones, approximately 84% seen once. The sample here was CD4+ or CD8+ T cells sorted from blood, taken in a trial of the OX40 agonist ivuxolimab. The receptors derive from an adult with an advanced solid tumor such as melanoma, head and neck, liver or kidney cancer. CDR3s include the opening cysteine and the closing phenylalanine or tryptophan. Fields, in order: J gene, D gene, V gene, clone size, CDR3 protein, CDR3 DNA. D genes are given only for firm matches. Rows give clone size only sometimes, using once, few, many, or a class for an expanded clone.

j_gene: TRBJ2-1
d_gene: -
v_gene: TRBV5-4
abundance: -
CDR3aa: CASSFYGGEQFF
CDR3nt: TGTGCCAGCAGTTTCTACGGAGGTGAGCAGTTCTTC

j_gene: TRBJ1-1
d_gene: -
v_gene: TRBV27
abundance: -
CDR3aa: CASSLFGGAGNTEAFF
CDR3nt: TGTGCCAGCAGTTTATTCGGGGGGGCAGGCAACACTGAAGCTTTCTTT

j_gene: TRBJ1-2
d_gene: TRBD1
v_gene: TRBV10-3
abundance: -
CDR3aa: CATGDRGNYGYTF
CDR3nt: TGTGCCACCGGGGACAGGGGTAACTATGGCTACACCTTC

j_gene: TRBJ2-2
d_gene: TRBD2
v_gene: TRBV5-1
abundance: -
CDR3aa: CASSGGRNTGELFF
CDR3nt: TGCGCCAGCAGTGGCGGGAGGAACACCGGGGAGCTGTTTTTT

j_gene: TRBJ1-2
d_gene: -
v_gene: TRBV28
abundance: -
CDR3aa: CASSLRGAYGYTF
CDR3nt: TGTGCCAGCAGTCTCCGGGGTGCCTATGGCTACACCTTC

j_gene: TRBJ1-5
d_gene: TRBD1
v_gene: TRBV7-2
abundance: once
CDR3aa: CASSTRQGVQPQHF
CDR3nt: TGTGCCAGCAGCACCAGACAGGGGGTTCAGCCCCAGCATTTT

j_gene: TRBJ1-1
d_gene: -
v_gene: TRBV10-1
abundance: -
CDR3aa: CATSLGRMNTEAFF
CDR3nt: TGCGCCACCAGCCTGGGCCGCATGAACACTGAAGCTTTCTTT

j_gene: TRBJ1-5
d_gene: TRBD1
v_gene: TRBV6-1
abundance: -
CDR3aa: CASSEGAGGTQPQHF
CDR3nt: TGTGCCAGCAGTGAAGGGGCAGGGGGAACTCAGCCCCAGCATTTT

j_gene: TRBJ1-1
d_gene: -
v_gene: TRBV6-5
abundance: once
CDR3aa: CASLGNTEAFF
CDR3nt: TGTGCCAGCTTGGGTAACACTGAAGCTTTCTTT

j_gene: TRBJ2-3
d_gene: -
v_gene: TRBV11-2
abundance: few
CDR3aa: CASSLGWGKDTQYF
CDR3nt: TGTGCCAGCAGCTTAGGATGGGGCAAGGATACGCAGTATTTT

j_gene: TRBJ2-2
d_gene: -
v_gene: TRBV2
abundance: -
CDR3aa: CASSEALAGELFF
CDR3nt: TGTGCCAGCAGTGAAGCGCTTGCCGGGGAGCTGTTTTTT

j_gene: TRBJ1-3
d_gene: -
v_gene: TRBV4-2
abundance: -
CDR3aa: CASSQFDLGPSGNTIYF
CDR3nt: TGTGCCAGCAGCCAATTTGACCTCGGGCCCTCTGGAAACACCATATATTTT

j_gene: TRBJ2-1
d_gene: -
v_gene: TRBV5-1
abundance: once
CDR3aa: CASSLATLSSYNEQFF
CDR3nt: TGCGCCAGCAGCTTGGCCACTCTCAGCTCCTACAATGAGCAGTTCTTC

j_gene: TRBJ1-2
d_gene: TRBD1
v_gene: TRBV18
abundance: -
CDR3aa: CASSPPGGSYGYTF
CDR3nt: TGTGCCAGCTCACCACCAGGGGGCTCCTATGGCTACACCTTC

j_gene: TRBJ2-3
d_gene: -
v_gene: TRBV7-9
abundance: -
CDR3aa: CASSHSGVYTQYF
CDR3nt: TGTGCCAGCAGCCACTCCGGGGTATATACGCAGTATTTT

j_gene: TRBJ1-1
d_gene: -
v_gene: TRBV18
abundance: -
CDR3aa: CASSPRLAQGAGTEAFF
CDR3nt: TGTGCCAGCTCACCCAGATTAGCCCAGGGTGCAGGCACTGAAGCTTTCTTT

j_gene: TRBJ2-2
d_gene: -
v_gene: TRBV7-9
abundance: -
CDR3aa: CASSLLGYPPGELFF
CDR3nt: TGTGCCAGCAGCTTACTTGGATACCCCCCCGGGGAGCTGTTTTTT

j_gene: TRBJ2-3
d_gene: -
v_gene: TRBV25-1
abundance: -
CDR3aa: CASGERRGTSTDTQYF
CDR3nt: TGTGCCAGCGGGGAGCGGAGGGGTACTAGCACAGATACGCAGTATTTT

j_gene: TRBJ2-3
d_gene: TRBD2
v_gene: TRBV5-1
abundance: -
CDR3aa: CASSPTSGRAVDTQYF
CDR3nt: TGCGCCAGCAGCCCCACTAGCGGGAGGGCCGTAGATACGCAGTATTTT

j_gene: TRBJ1-2
d_gene: TRBD1
v_gene: TRBV27
abundance: few
CDR3aa: CASTTTGGGYTF
CDR3nt: TGTGCCAGCACCACGACAGGGGGCGGCTACACCTTC

j_gene: TRBJ1-2
d_gene: -
v_gene: TRBV19
abundance: -
CDR3aa: CASSTNYGYTF
CDR3nt: TGTGCCAGTAGTACGAACTATGGCTACACCTTC

j_gene: TRBJ1-5
d_gene: -
v_gene: TRBV18
abundance: -
CDR3aa: CASSPPGSRPQHF
CDR3nt: TGTGCCAGCTCACCACCCGGTTCGAGGCCCCAGCATTTT

j_gene: TRBJ1-1
d_gene: -
v_gene: TRBV11-3
abundance: -
CDR3aa: CASSPFAGTNNEAFF
CDR3nt: TGTGCCAGCAGCCCTTTTGCCGGGACAAATAATGAAGCTTTCTTT

j_gene: TRBJ1-3
d_gene: TRBD1
v_gene: TRBV27
abundance: -
CDR3aa: CASSPRTGGSGNTIYF
CDR3nt: TGTGCCAGCAGCCCGAGGACAGGCGGCTCTGGAAACACCATATATTTT

j_gene: TRBJ2-6
d_gene: -
v_gene: TRBV5-8
abundance: -
CDR3aa: CASSSRRRAGANVLTF
CDR3nt: TGTGCCAGCAGCTCACGTCGGAGGGCTGGGGCCAACGTCCTGACTTTC

j_gene: TRBJ2-1
d_gene: TRBD2
v_gene: TRBV30
abundance: -
CDR3aa: CAWSGTSRGEQFF
CDR3nt: TGTGCCTGGAGCGGGACTAGCAGAGGTGAGCAGTTCTTC

j_gene: TRBJ2-2
d_gene: -
v_gene: TRBV27
abundance: -
CDR3aa: CASKDYGTGELFF
CDR3nt: TGTGCCAGCAAGGACTATGGCACCGGGGAGCTGTTTTTT

j_gene: TRBJ1-5
d_gene: -
v_gene: TRBV28
abundance: -
CDR3aa: CALGEGFQPQHF
CDR3nt: TGTGCCTTGGGGGAGGGGTTTCAGCCCCAGCATTTT

j_gene: TRBJ1-6
d_gene: -
v_gene: TRBV5-1
abundance: few
CDR3aa: CASSLSQANHSPLHF
CDR3nt: TGCGCCAGCAGCTTGAGTCAGGCCAATCATTCACCCCTCCACTTT

j_gene: TRBJ1-2
d_gene: -
v_gene: TRBV4-1
abundance: -
CDR3aa: CASSQDAQFNYGYTF
CDR3nt: TGCGCCAGCAGCCAAGATGCACAGTTTAACTATGGCTACACCTTC

j_gene: TRBJ2-1
d_gene: TRBD2
v_gene: TRBV6-5
abundance: -
CDR3aa: CASSLLAGGDNEQFF
CDR3nt: TGTGCCAGCAGCCTACTAGCGGGAGGGGACAATGAGCAGTTCTTC

j_gene: TRBJ2-7
d_gene: TRBD1
v_gene: TRBV6-6
abundance: -
CDR3aa: CASRPGQALYEQYF
CDR3nt: TGTGCCAGCAGACCGGGACAGGCCCTCTACGAGCAGTACTTC

j_gene: TRBJ2-6
d_gene: -
v_gene: TRBV7-7
abundance: -
CDR3aa: CASSFGSSGANVLTF
CDR3nt: TGTGCCAGCAGCTTTGGGAGCTCTGGGGCCAACGTCCTGACTTTC

j_gene: TRBJ1-2
d_gene: -
v_gene: TRBV28
abundance: -
CDR3aa: CASSFGQGVYGYTF
CDR3nt: TGTGCCAGCAGTTTTGGGCAGGGCGTCTATGGCTACACCTTC

j_gene: TRBJ2-3
d_gene: -
v_gene: TRBV2
abundance: once
CDR3aa: CASSRRRETDTQYF
CDR3nt: TGTGCCAGCAGTCGGAGGCGGGAAACAGATACGCAGTATTTT

j_gene: TRBJ2-5
d_gene: TRBD2
v_gene: TRBV11-2
abundance: -
CDR3aa: CASSIAGWETQYF
CDR3nt: TGTGCCAGCAGCATAGCGGGTTGGGAGACCCAGTACTTC

j_gene: TRBJ2-5
d_gene: TRBD1
v_gene: TRBV15
abundance: -
CDR3aa: CATSRGAAGTGFGETQYF
CDR3nt: TGTGCCACCAGCCGTGGGGCAGCCGGGACAGGGTTCGGGGAGACCCAGTACTTC